This T cell receptor (beta chain) is from a study of control samples from healthy donors and cancer patients. The CDR3 spans 11 residues. CDR1 and CDR2 from the germline V gene are SNHLY and FYNNEI. V was trimmed by 4 bases and J by 6 bases, leaving 4 bases between them. This table comes from immunoSEQ multiplex PCR, and its TCRdb copy is limited to in-frame clones, with some not included. The repertoire holds tens of thousands of clones, with roughly 90% as singletons. This rearrangement joins TRBV2 to TRBJ1-5; D uncertain. Sequenced input: PBMCs. The sequence came from a man in his fifties or sixties with colorectal cancer. CDR3 nucleotides: TGTGCCAGCAGTGTAGGTCAGCCCCAGCATTTT. It is translated as CASSVGQPQHF.